The sequence of this T cell receptor beta chain was determined in a study of blood T cell repertoires in COVID-19. Study details: PBMCs, B-cell-depleted T cells, or T cells were the source of the cDNA or gDNA that made up the material.

V was cut by 4 bases and J by 1 base, with 13 bases left in between. The germline V gene encodes CDR1 MNHEY and CDR2 SVGAGI. The CDR3 runs 15 residues. Original handling: Scientists estimated how many nucleated cells there were by amplifying reference gene primers. The assay was immunoSEQ multiplex PCR, and TCRdb's table has in-frame clones only and misses some. That table supplies the V and J calls and clone size; D and trimming were determined from the DNA. The sample shows some 450,000 clones, over 85% of them seen only once. The source of this sequence is a man younger than 35 with COVID-19, enrolled during active disease. V usage is TRBV6-5 and J usage is TRBJ1-1; tentative D call: TRBD1 (6 bases). The specimen sequenced was peripheral blood. In DNA, the CDR3 is TGTGCCAGCAGTTTAGTTAGGACAGCGAACACTGAAGCTTTCTTT. Translation gives CASSLVRTANTEAFF.